Listed here are 14 T cell receptor beta chains from one sample, sequenced in a study of blood T cells in healthy people across ages. For the second PCR, which ran for about 7 to 12 cycles, a sample-barcoded 5' primer and a J-beta primer mix were used. TCRdb passed the 5' RACE reads through MiXCR, listing each CDR3 protein once. This sample has hundreds of thousands of distinct CDR3 sequences, with 58% found just once. Material: blood. The receptors stem from a man younger than 45 in good health.

This clonotype occurred many times. The chain recombines TRBV7-6 with TRBJ1-2; TRBD1 is a possible D gene (5 bases). Germline CDR1 SGHVS, CDR2 FNYEAQ. V shed 2 bases and J shed 2 bases, with 15 bases lying between them. The CDR3 runs 16 residues. The CDR3 DNA reads TGTGCCAGCAGCTTAAGCGGGACGGCTTTAAACTATGGCTACACCTTC. This codes for CASSLSGTALNYGYTF.

The chain links TRBV7-2 to TRBJ2-7, with TRBD1 matching 10 bases. This CDR3 is 17 amino acids long. Germline CDR1 and CDR2: SGHTA and FQGNSA. Losses at the gene ends were 0 bases for V and 5 bases for J; bases not matched to a gene: 10. The CDR3 reads CASSLASAGTGEDEQYF. CDR3 DNA: TGTGCCAGCAGCTTAGCTTCTGCCGGGACAGGGGAGGACGAGCAGTACTTC.

The rearrangement links TRBV20-1 to TRBJ2-1; 10 positions agree with TRBD2. Germline-derived CDR1 and CDR2 are DFQATT and SNEGSKA (reference sequence). V shed 4 bases and J 9 bases; nucleotides not matched to a gene: 12. The CDR3 is 15 amino acids. CDR3 protein: CSAIYASGSWGEQFF. DNA for the CDR3: TGCAGTGCTATATACGCTAGCGGGAGTTGGGGTGAGCAGTTCTTC.

For this clonotype: Sequence at one end of the junction differs from germline and may be a read error. V is TRBV9 and J is TRBJ2-1, with 8 bases matching TRBD1. The CDR3 runs 16 residues. CDR1 is SGDLS and CDR2 is YYNGEE in the germline V gene. The CDR3 DNA sequence: TGTGCCAGCAGCGCGACCGGACAGGGCGAATACAATGAGAAGTTCTTC. Protein product: CASSATGQGEYNEKFF.

This sequence joins TRBV5-1 and TRBJ2-7; TRBD1 matches at 8 bases. Germline values: CDR1 SGHRS, CDR2 YFSETQ. V was pared by 5 bases and J by 6 bases, with 4 bases of the junction left unmatched. CDR3 length: 12 residues. CDR3 amino acids: CASRTGEREQYF. DNA for the CDR3: TGCGCCAGCAGGACAGGGGAGCGCGAGCAGTACTTC.

This clonotype appeared once. The V call is TRBV4-3, the J call TRBJ2-4; 10 positions agree with TRBD2. Judging by the DNA end, TRBJ2-7 fits better; the J call may be wrong. Germline V gene sequence: CDR1 LGHNA, CDR2 YSLEER. CDR3 length: 15 amino acids. CDR3 DNA: TGCGCCAGCAGCCGCGGGACTAGCGAATCCTACGAGCAGTACTTC. It translates to CASSRGTSESYEQYF.

The V call is TRBV20-1, the J call TRBJ2-7; possibly TRBD1 for D (6 bases). The CDR3 runs to 16 residues. CDR1 and CDR2 from the germline V gene are DFQATT and SNEGSKA (reference sequence). Trimming cost V 2 bases and J 7 bases, with 24 bases left between them. CDR3: CSARSPVIERDNEQYF. CDR3 in DNA: TGCAGTGCTAGATCCCCTGTGATAGAGAGGGACAATGAGCAGTACTTC.

This clonotype has more than one count but fewer than ten. The chain uses TRBV7-9 and TRBJ2-7; TRBD1 matches 9 bases. This CDR3 comprises 16 residues. Germline V gene sequence: CDR1 SEHNR, CDR2 FQNEAQ (reference sequence). V was pared by 1 base and J by 7 bases, with 11 bases of the junction left unmatched. The CDR3 bases are TGTGCCAGCAGCTTAGAATTTGGGACAGGGACGAGGGAGCAGTACTTC. Protein product: CASSLEFGTGTREQYF.

The chain uses TRBV24-1 and TRBJ2-5, with TRBD1 identical over 10 bases. This CDR3 has 13 amino acids. Germline values: CDR1 KGHDR, CDR2 SFDVKD. Losses at the gene ends were 11 bases for V and 3 bases for J; bases not matched to a gene: 5. CDR3 bases: TGTGCCAGCCGGGACAGGGGTGAAGAGACCCAGTACTTC. Its protein is CASRDRGEETQYF.

This clonotype appeared a few times. The genes are TRBV7-9 and TRBJ2-3; D unclear. CDR1 and CDR2 (germline): SEHNR, FQNEAQ (reference sequence). There are 13 residues in the CDR3. The V and J ends lost 5 bases and 4 bases respectively, with 10 bases between them. The CDR3 bases are TGTGCCAGCAGCCCCCGGAGCGCAGATACGCAGTATTTT. This codes for CASSPRSADTQYF.

The table lists this clonotype with many counts. The V call is TRBV4-2, the J call TRBJ2-7, with D hard to call. The CDR3 is made up of 12 amino acids. Germline CDR1 is LGHNA and CDR2 is YNFKEQ. V was trimmed by 1 base and J by 2 bases, leaving 3 bases between them. The CDR3 nucleotides read TGTGCCAGCAGCCAAGGGACCTACGAGCAGTACTTC. It yields the protein CASSQGTYEQYF.

The chain has TRBV7-9 and TRBJ1-5; tentatively, D is TRBD1 (6 bases). The germline V and J ends were trimmed by 5 bases and 4 bases, with 15 bases remaining between them. The CDR3 consists of 15 residues. Germline V gives CDR1 SEHNR, CDR2 FQNEAQ (reference sequence). Written as DNA, the CDR3 is TGTGCCAGCAGCACGAACAGGGAGGTGAATCAGCCCCAGCATTTT. It yields the protein CASSTNREVNQPQHF.

The genes are TRBV29-1 and TRBJ2-1, with 9 bases fitting TRBD2. Germline V gene lookup returns CDR1 SQVTM and CDR2 ANQGSEA. The trim removed 1 base at V and 7 bases at J, leaving 11 bases unmatched. CDR3 length: 16 amino acids. Written as DNA, the CDR3 is TGCAGCGTTGAAGGGCTAGCGGGACTGGGCGGGAATGAGCAGTTCTTC. It encodes CSVEGLAGLGGNEQFF.

This clonotype was seen more than once but under ten times. The CDR3 DNA sequence: TGTGCCAGCAGTCGGGACAGTTTGAATTCACCCCTCCACTTT. Amino acids: CASSRDSLNSPLHF. V is TRBV6-2 or TRBV6-3 and J is TRBJ1-6; TRBD1 aligns across 7 bases. This CDR3 has 14 residues. Germline V gene sequence: CDR1 MNHEY, CDR2 SVGEGT. V shed 5 bases, J shed 7 bases, and the junction held 5 bases outside the gene matches.